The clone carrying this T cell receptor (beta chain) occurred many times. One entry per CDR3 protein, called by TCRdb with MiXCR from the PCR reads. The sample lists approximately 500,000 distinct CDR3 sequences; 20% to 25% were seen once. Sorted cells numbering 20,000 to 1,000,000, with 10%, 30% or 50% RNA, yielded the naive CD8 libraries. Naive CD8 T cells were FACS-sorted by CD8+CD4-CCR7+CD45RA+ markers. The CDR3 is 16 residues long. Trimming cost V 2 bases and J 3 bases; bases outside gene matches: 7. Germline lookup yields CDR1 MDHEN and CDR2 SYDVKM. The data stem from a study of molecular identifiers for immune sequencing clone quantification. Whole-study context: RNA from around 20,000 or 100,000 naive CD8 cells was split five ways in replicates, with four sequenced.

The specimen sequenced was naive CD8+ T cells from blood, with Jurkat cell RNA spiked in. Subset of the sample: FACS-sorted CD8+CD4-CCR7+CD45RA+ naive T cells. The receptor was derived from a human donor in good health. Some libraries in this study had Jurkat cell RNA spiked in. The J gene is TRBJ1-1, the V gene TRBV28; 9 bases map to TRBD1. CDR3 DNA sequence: TGTGCCAGCAGTTTAAGGGGCCGGGACAGGGACACTGAAGCTTTCTTT. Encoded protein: CASSLRGRDRDTEAFF. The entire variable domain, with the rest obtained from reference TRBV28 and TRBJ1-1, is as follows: DVKVTQSSRYLVKRTGEKVFLECVQDMDHENMFWYRQDPGLGLRLIYFSYDVKMKEKGDIPEGYSVSREKKERFSLILESASTNQTSMYLCASSLRGRDRDTEAFFGQGTRLTVV.